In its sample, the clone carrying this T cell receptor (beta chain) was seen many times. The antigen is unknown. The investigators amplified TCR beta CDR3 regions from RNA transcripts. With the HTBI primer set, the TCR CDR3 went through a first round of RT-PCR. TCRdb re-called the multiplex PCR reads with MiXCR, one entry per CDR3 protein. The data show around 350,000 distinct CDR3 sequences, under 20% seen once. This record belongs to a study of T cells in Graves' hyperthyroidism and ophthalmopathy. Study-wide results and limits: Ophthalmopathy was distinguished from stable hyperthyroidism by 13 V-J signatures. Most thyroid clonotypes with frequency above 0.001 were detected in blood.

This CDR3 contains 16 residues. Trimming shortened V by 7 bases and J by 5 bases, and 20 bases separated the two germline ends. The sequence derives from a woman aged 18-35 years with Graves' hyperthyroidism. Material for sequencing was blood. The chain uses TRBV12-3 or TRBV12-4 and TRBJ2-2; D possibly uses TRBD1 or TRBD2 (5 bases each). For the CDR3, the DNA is TGTGCCAGCACCTCGGGACGGAGCTCGGTGACCGGGGAGCTGTTTTTT. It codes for CASTSGRSSVTGELFF.